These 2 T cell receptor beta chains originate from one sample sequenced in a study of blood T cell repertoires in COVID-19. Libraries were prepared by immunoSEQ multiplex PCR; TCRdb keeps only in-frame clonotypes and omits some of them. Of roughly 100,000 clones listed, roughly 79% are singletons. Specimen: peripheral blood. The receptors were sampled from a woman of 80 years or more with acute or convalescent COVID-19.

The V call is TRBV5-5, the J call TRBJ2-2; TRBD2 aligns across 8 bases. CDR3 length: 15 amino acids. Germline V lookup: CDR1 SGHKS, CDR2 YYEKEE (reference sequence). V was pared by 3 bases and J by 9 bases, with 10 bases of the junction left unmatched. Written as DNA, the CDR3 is TGTGCCAGCAGCTATTCCGGGACTAGTAGCCGGGAGCTGTTTTTT. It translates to CASSYSGTSSRELFF.

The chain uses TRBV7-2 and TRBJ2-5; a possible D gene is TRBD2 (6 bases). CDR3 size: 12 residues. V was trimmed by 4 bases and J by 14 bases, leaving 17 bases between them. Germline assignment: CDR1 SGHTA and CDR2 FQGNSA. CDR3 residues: CASSSTPGTSYF. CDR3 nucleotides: TGTGCCAGCAGCTCCACGCCCGGGACTTCTTACTTC.